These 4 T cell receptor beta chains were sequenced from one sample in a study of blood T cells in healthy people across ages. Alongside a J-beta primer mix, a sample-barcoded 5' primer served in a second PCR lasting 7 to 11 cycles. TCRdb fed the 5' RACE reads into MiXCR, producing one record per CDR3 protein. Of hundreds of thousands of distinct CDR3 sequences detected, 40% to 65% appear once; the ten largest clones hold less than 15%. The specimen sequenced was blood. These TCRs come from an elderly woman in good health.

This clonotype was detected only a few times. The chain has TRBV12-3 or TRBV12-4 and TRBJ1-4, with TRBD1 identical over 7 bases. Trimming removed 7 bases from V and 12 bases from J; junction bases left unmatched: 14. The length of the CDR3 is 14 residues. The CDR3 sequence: CASTYGTDPSELFF. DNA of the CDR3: TGTGCCAGCACCTACGGGACAGACCCTTCCGAACTGTTTTTT.

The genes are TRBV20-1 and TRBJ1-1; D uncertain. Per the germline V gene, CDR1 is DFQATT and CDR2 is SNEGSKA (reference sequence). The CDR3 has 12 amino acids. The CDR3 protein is CSGWGRNTEAFF. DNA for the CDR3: TGCAGCGGTTGGGGTAGGAACACTGAAGCTTTCTTT.

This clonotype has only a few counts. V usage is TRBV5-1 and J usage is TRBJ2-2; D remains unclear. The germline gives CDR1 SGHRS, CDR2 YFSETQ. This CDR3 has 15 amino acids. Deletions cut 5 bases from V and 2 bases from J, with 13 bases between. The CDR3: CASRSVLSNTGELFF. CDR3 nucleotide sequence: TGCGCCAGCAGGAGCGTACTTAGCAACACCGGGGAGCTGTTTTTT.

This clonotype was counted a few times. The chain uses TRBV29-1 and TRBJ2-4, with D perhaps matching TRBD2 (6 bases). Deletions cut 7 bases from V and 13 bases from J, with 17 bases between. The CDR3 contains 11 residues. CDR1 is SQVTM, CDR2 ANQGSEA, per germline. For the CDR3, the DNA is TGCAGCGCCGGGGACTTATGGCAGCAGTACTTC. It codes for CSAGDLWQQYF.